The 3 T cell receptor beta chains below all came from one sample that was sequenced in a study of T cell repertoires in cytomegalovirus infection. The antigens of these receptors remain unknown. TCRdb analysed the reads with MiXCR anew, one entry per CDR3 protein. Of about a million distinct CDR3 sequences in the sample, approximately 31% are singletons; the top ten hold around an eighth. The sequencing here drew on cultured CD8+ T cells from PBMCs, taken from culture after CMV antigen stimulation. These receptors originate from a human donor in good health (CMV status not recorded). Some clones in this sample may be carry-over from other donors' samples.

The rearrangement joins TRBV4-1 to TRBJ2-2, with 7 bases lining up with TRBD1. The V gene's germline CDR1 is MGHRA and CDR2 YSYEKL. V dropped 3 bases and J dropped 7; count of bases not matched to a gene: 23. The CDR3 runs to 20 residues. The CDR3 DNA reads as TGCGCCAGCAGCCATGACCAAAACGTGATTGGGACAGAAAGTCGCGGGGAGCTGTTTTTT. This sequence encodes CASSHDQNVIGTESRGELFF.

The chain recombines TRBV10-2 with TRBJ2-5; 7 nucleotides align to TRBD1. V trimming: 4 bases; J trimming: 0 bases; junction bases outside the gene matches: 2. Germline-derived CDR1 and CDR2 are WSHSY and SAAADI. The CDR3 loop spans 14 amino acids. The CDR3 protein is CASSGQGDQETQYF. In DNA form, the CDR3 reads TGCGCCAGCAGTGGTCAGGGGGACCAAGAGACCCAGTACTTC.

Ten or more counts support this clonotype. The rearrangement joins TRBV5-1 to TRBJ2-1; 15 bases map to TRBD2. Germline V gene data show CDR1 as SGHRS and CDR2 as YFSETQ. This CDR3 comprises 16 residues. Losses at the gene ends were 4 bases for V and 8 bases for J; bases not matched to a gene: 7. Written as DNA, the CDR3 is TGCGCCAGCAGCATAGGGACTAGCGGGGGGTTTTATGAGCAGTTCTTC. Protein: CASSIGTSGGFYEQFF.